The rows below give T cell receptor beta chains drawn from one sample of a study of blood T cell repertoires in COVID-19. Produced via immunoSEQ multiplex PCR; TCRdb's table is partial and in-frame only. The sample has around 160,000 clones, about 86% seen once; the top ten hold about 8.2%. Sequencing was performed on peripheral blood. These receptors came from a man in his 60s with acute or convalescent COVID-19. Both conserved end residues are part of each CDR3. The order of the fields is J gene, V gene, D gene, CDR3 DNA, CDR3 protein. A D gene is named only where the DNA matches it firmly.

TRBJ2-7	TRBV5-6	TRBD1	TGTGCCAGCAGCCGTGCCGATTCCCGGGACAGAAGCTCCTACGAGCAGTACTTC	CASSRADSRDRSSYEQYF
TRBJ2-1	TRBV24-1	TRBD1	TGTGCCACCAGTGATTCTTTCGCACAGGGGTACCCCTACAATGAGCAGTTCTTC	CATSDSFAQGYPYNEQFF
TRBJ1-6	TRBV7-8	-	TGTGCCAGCAGCCCACGGGAACAGAATAATTCACCCCTCCACTTT	CASSPREQNNSPLHF
TRBJ1-4	TRBV3-1/TRBV3-2	-	TGTGCCAGCAGCCAAGACCAGGCAACTAATGAAAAACTGTTTTTT	CASSQDQATNEKLFF
TRBJ2-5	TRBV18	-	TGTGCCAGCTCACCACGGCAGGGTAGAACAGAGACCCAGTACTTC	CASSPRQGRTETQYF
TRBJ1-1	TRBV7-8	-	TGTGCCAGCAGCTTAAGGACAGCCACCACAAACACTGAAGCTTTCTTT	CASSLRTATTNTEAFF
TRBJ2-2	TRBV14	-	TGTGCCAGCAGCCAAATTCGAGGTACCGGGGAGCTGTTTTTT	CASSQIRGTGELFF
TRBJ1-6	TRBV30	-	TGTGCCTGGAGTGCCACGGGGGGATGGAATTCACCCCTCCACTTT	CAWSATGGWNSPLHF
TRBJ2-7	TRBV5-8	TRBD1	TGTGCCAGCGTGGGGACAGTCAAGGCCTCCTACGAGCAGTACTTC	CASVGTVKASYEQYF
TRBJ1-2	TRBV2	-	TGTGCCAGCAGTGAGGGACTTATCGGGGGCTACACCTTC	CASSEGLIGGYTF